This TCR beta chain came from a study of blood T cell repertoires in COVID-19. Study context: Acute-phase and convalescent COVID-19 samples originated in the United States, Italy and Spain. T cells, B-cell-depleted T cells, or PBMCs provided the cDNA or gDNA that served as material.

This clone was recorded only once. The CDR3 length is 12 residues. Trimming pared 2 bases from V and 10 bases from J, leaving 11 bases between. Germline lookup yields CDR1 SGHAT and CDR2 FQDESV (reference sequence). Per the authors' pipeline: The authors estimated nucleated cell counts from reference gene primer amplification. The assay was immunoSEQ multiplex PCR, and TCRdb's table has in-frame clones only and misses some. That table is the source of V, J and clone size, and D and trimming were worked out from the DNA. The sample has 300,000 to 450,000 clones, about 85% seen once. The specimen sequenced was peripheral blood. This receptor was identified in a woman aged 18-35 years with acute or convalescent COVID-19. The chain is built from TRBV11-1 and TRBJ1-1; TRBD1 might be the D (5 bases). CDR3 in DNA: TGTGCCAGCAGCTTAAAGACGGGGGGAGCTTTCTTT. This gives the protein CASSLKTGGAFF.